The present T cell receptor (beta chain) was sequenced within a study of T cell responses to AZD1222 COVID-19 vaccine. Whole-study findings and limits: Regions 160-218 and 743-854 held dominance among vaccine-associated CD4 TCRs, which spanned spike. Targets within unmutated variant regions were reportedly found for nearly half of spike-specific TCRs. Two doses of AZD1222 preceded a rise in Spike-specific TCR breadth and depth. White British ancestry dominated among donors, who included more females, and clonal diversity was possibly underestimated.

Per germline, CDR1 SGHNT and CDR2 YENEEA. This CDR3 comprises 13 residues. Deletions cut 4 bases from V and 8 bases from J, with 14 bases between. Only one count was recorded for this clone. As yet, its antigen is unknown. Sequencing used immunoSEQ multiplex PCR; TCRdb keeps in-frame clones, though not all of them. The sample includes under 200,000 clones, roughly 92% of them seen just once. The chain couples TRBV11-3 to TRBJ1-2, with D perhaps matching TRBD1 (5 bases). The receptor was isolated from an adult who received the MenACWY meningococcal vaccine as a control. The sequenced sample was peripheral blood, obtained 28 days after the second dose of the MenACWY control vaccine. In DNA form, the CDR3 reads TGTGCCAGCAGCTCTCAGGGAGGAGGCGGCTACACCTTC. Its protein is CASSSQGGGGYTF.